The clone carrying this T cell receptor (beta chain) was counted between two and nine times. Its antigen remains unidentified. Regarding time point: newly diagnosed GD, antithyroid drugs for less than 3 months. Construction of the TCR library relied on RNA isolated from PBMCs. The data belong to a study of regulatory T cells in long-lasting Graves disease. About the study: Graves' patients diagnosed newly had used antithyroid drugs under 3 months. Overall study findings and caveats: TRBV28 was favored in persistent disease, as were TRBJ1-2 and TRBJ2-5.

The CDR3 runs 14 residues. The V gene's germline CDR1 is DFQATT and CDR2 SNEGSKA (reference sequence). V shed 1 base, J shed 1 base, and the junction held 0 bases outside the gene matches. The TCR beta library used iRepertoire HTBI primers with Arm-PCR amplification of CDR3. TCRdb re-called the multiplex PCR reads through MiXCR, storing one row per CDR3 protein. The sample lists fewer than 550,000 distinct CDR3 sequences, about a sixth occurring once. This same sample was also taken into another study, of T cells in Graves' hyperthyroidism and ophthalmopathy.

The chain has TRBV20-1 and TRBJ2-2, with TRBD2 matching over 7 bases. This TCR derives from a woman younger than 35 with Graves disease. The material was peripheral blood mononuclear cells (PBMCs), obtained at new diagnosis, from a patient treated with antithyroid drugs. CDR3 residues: CSARASGNTGELFF. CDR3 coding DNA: TGCAGTGCTAGAGCTAGCGGGAACACCGGGGAGCTGTTTTTT.